These 7 T cell receptor beta chains came from one sample sequenced in a study of blood T cells in healthy people across ages. With a J-beta primer mix and a sample-barcoded 5' primer, a second PCR ran about 6 to 11 cycles. TCRdb called the 5' RACE reads again in MiXCR, with one record for every CDR3 protein. The sample has about 570,000 distinct CDR3 sequences; roughly 29% are singletons. Sequencing was done on a sample of blood. The receptors shown here come from a woman in her 70s in good health.

This clonotype showed up just a few times. The chain combines TRBV29-1 with TRBJ2-5, with D perhaps matching TRBD2 (5 bases). The J call could be wrong; TRBJ2-7 is a better fit for the DNA end. This CDR3 is built from 11 residues. The germline V gene encodes CDR1 SQVTM and CDR2 ANQGSEA. The DNA of the CDR3 is TGCAGCGTTGGGACTTCCTACGAGCAGTACTTC. Residues: CSVGTSYEQYF.

This clonotype turned up a few times. The genes are TRBV3-1 and TRBJ2-1; 9 bases are shared with TRBD2. The V gene end was trimmed by 5 bases and the J gene end by 5 bases; junction bases not matched to a gene: 10. There are 16 residues in the CDR3. Germline V gene sequence: CDR1 LGHDT, CDR2 YNNKEL (reference sequence). The CDR3 coding sequence is TGTGCCAGCAGCTACACCGGGACTAGCATCGACAATGAGCAGTTCTTC. As protein: CASSYTGTSIDNEQFF.

The rearrangement links TRBV10-3 to TRBJ1-4; 10 nucleotides match TRBD1. This CDR3 is built from 14 residues. J was trimmed by 8 bases and V by 6 bases; bases with no gene match: 6. Germline-derived CDR1 and CDR2 are ENHRY and SYGVKD. The CDR3 nucleotides are TGTGCCATCAGCTCCGGGACAGGGGAGGAAAAACTGTTTTTT. This translates into CAISSGTGEEKLFF.

In its sample, this clonotype was seen many times. The chain uses TRBV2 and TRBJ2-1, with D possibly TRBD1 on 7 matching bases. The CDR3 runs to 13 residues. The V gene's germline CDR1 is SNHLY and CDR2 FYNNEI. The V gene lost 8 bases and the J gene lost 6 bases, with 14 bases spanning the gap. This chain's CDR3 is CASARQGGNEQFF. CDR3 bases: TGTGCCAGCGCTAGACAGGGAGGCAATGAGCAGTTCTTC.

This chain joins TRBV20-1 and TRBJ2-3; D gene unclear. The CDR3 has 12 amino acids. Germline V lookup: CDR1 DFQATT, CDR2 SNEGSKA (reference sequence). V lost 1 base to trimming and J lost 2 bases, with 4 bases between them. The CDR3: CSARGYTDTQYF. In DNA form, the CDR3 reads TGCAGTGCTAGAGGCTACACAGATACGCAGTATTTT.

This clonotype was recorded a few times. CDR3 sequence (DNA): TGCGCCAGCAGCTTAGGACAGGTAAATGAGCAGTTCTTC. Translated, it gives CASSLGQVNEQFF. This sequence joins TRBV5-1 and TRBJ2-1; 7 bases fit TRBD1. CDR1 is SGHRS and CDR2 is YFSETQ in the germline V gene. This CDR3 has 13 residues. With 2 bases clipped from V and 7 bases from J, the junction kept 3 bases outside the gene matches.

V and J are TRBV24-1 and TRBJ2-2; 16 bases are shared with TRBD2. Trimming cost V 5 bases and J 4 bases; bases outside gene matches: 9. This CDR3 is built from 19 residues. The germline V gene has CDR1 KGHDR and CDR2 SFDVKD. Here the CDR3 reads CATSGVGTSGGATTGELFF. The CDR3 nucleotides read TGTGCCACCAGTGGTGTTGGGACTAGCGGGGGGGCCACCACCGGGGAGCTGTTTTTT.